The rows below give T cell receptor beta chains drawn from one sample of a study of blood T cell repertoires in COVID-19. Profiled with immunoSEQ multiplex PCR; TCRdb holds only in-frame clones, not every one. The sample has 200,000 or so clones; 70% to 85% are singletons. The sample consisted of PBMCs or T cells enriched from blood (not recorded which). All receptors derive from a woman in her forties with acute COVID-19. The CDR3 runs from the conserved cysteine through the conserved F or W. A D gene is named only where the DNA matches it firmly. Some rows mark clone size as missing; the rest say once, few, many or name a class of expanded clone.

DNA: TGTGCCACCAGTGACGGGACAGGCTTTTATGGCTACACCTTC; CDR3: CATSDGTGFYGYTF; D: TRBD1; V: TRBV24-1; J: TRBJ1-2; size: .
DNA: TGTGCCAGCAGGACCCGGGGATCGAACACTGAAGCTTTCTTT; CDR3: CASRTRGSNTEAFF; D: .; V: TRBV7-8; J: TRBJ1-1; size: few
DNA: TGTGCCAGCAGCCCGACGAGGCACCAGTATGAAAAACTGTTTTTT; CDR3: CASSPTRHQYEKLFF; D: .; V: TRBV9; J: TRBJ1-4; size: few
DNA: TGTGCCAGCAGTGAAGCTTGGACAGGCAATCAGCCCCAGCATTTT; CDR3: CASSEAWTGNQPQHF; D: .; V: TRBV6-1; J: TRBJ1-5; size: once
DNA: TGTGCCAGTACTGAAGGGGGACTCAGAGGAGCTCGCTACACCTTC; CDR3: CASTEGGLRGARYTF; D: .; V: TRBV6-1; J: TRBJ1-2; size: .
DNA: TGTGCCAGCAGTGAAGCGGTAGTAGGGGGAAGGTTGAACACTGAAGCTTTCTTT; CDR3: CASSEAVVGGRLNTEAFF; D: .; V: TRBV2; J: TRBJ1-1; size: few
DNA: TGTGCCATCAGCCCGGGGGGGAGCTACAATGAGCAGTTCTTC; CDR3: CAISPGGSYNEQFF; D: TRBD2; V: TRBV10-3; J: TRBJ2-1; size: .
DNA: TGTGCCTGTGGGCGCGGGGAAACTGAAGCTTTCTTT; CDR3: CACGRGETEAFF; D: .; V: TRBV30; J: TRBJ1-1; size: .
DNA: TGTGCCAGCAGCCCCCCGGGTTACACCGGGGAGCTGTTTTTT; CDR3: CASSPPGYTGELFF; D: .; V: TRBV5-4; J: TRBJ2-2; size: .
DNA: TGTGCCAGCAGCCTCGCGAGGGCTGGGGCCAACGTCCTGACTTTC; CDR3: CASSLARAGANVLTF; D: .; V: TRBV7-9; J: TRBJ2-6; size: .
DNA: TGTGCCAGCAGCCAGCCAGGGGGCGCGTACTATGGCTACACCTTC; CDR3: CASSQPGGAYYGYTF; D: TRBD1; V: TRBV5-6; J: TRBJ1-2; size: .
DNA: TGCGCCAGCAGCTTGGGGGGCCCGAGCTCTGGGGCCAACGTCCTGACTTTC; CDR3: CASSLGGPSSGANVLTF; D: .; V: TRBV5-1; J: TRBJ2-6; size: .
DNA: TGTGCCAGCAGCTTATACCCAGGGTCGCACTACGAGCAGTACTTC; CDR3: CASSLYPGSHYEQYF; D: .; V: TRBV7-2; J: TRBJ2-7; size: once
DNA: TGTGCCAGCAGTCCCTCGGACAGGGATTATCAGCCCCAGCATTTT; CDR3: CASSPSDRDYQPQHF; D: TRBD1; V: TRBV6-2/TRBV6-3; J: TRBJ1-5; size: once
DNA: TGTGCCAGCAGTGAAATCGGTGTGAACACTGAAGCTTTCTTT; CDR3: CASSEIGVNTEAFF; D: .; V: TRBV6-1; J: TRBJ1-1; size: .
DNA: TGTGCCAGCAGTGGGAAAATGGGACAGCCTGGGGGCTCCTACGAGCAGTACTTC; CDR3: CASSGKMGQPGGSYEQYF; D: TRBD1; V: TRBV2; J: TRBJ2-7; size: .
DNA: TGCGCCAGCGGACAGGGGACGGATAATTCACCCCTCCACTTT; CDR3: CASGQGTDNSPLHF; D: TRBD1; V: TRBV5-1; J: TRBJ1-6; size: .
DNA: TGTGCCAGCAGACAGACCAATAATTCACCCCTCCACTTT; CDR3: CASRQTNNSPLHF; D: .; V: TRBV3-1/TRBV3-2; J: TRBJ1-6; size: .
DNA: TGTGCCAGCAGCTCCCTCGGGACTCACGCCTACGAGCAGTACTTC; CDR3: CASSSLGTHAYEQYF; D: .; V: TRBV11-2; J: TRBJ2-7; size: .
DNA: TGCAGCGTCGAACCGGGACAGGGGGCTAACTATGGCTACACCTTC; CDR3: CSVEPGQGANYGYTF; D: TRBD1; V: TRBV29-1; J: TRBJ1-2; size: once
DNA: TGTGCCAGCAGCTTAGCGCCCCCAGGGGTTGGCACTGAAGCTTTCTTT; CDR3: CASSLAPPGVGTEAFF; D: .; V: TRBV7-2; J: TRBJ1-1; size: .
DNA: TGCGCCAGCTCTCCCCGGACTAGCGGGAACTACGAGCAGTACTTC; CDR3: CASSPRTSGNYEQYF; D: TRBD2; V: TRBV5-1; J: TRBJ2-7; size: .
DNA: TGTGCCACGAGTAGAGGGGGGGCCGGGGAGGAGACCCAGTACTTC; CDR3: CATSRGGAGEETQYF; D: .; V: TRBV24-1; J: TRBJ2-5; size: once
DNA: TGCGCCAGCAGCTGGGAGACCCTTGGCGGGGAGCTGTTTTTT; CDR3: CASSWETLGGELFF; D: .; V: TRBV5-1; J: TRBJ2-2; size: .
DNA: TGTGCCAGCAGCCCGATGAGGGTTCCGAACACTGAAGCTTTCTTT; CDR3: CASSPMRVPNTEAFF; D: .; V: TRBV28; J: TRBJ1-1; size: .
DNA: TGTGCCAGCAGCTTAGATCCAGGACTTCCATACGAGCAGTACTTC; CDR3: CASSLDPGLPYEQYF; D: .; V: TRBV7-6; J: TRBJ2-7; size: .
DNA: TGTGCCAGCAGACCTTACAGAGACAATGAGCAGTTCTTC; CDR3: CASRPYRDNEQFF; D: .; V: TRBV7-2; J: TRBJ2-1; size: .
DNA: TGTGCCAGCGGGAAATTACAGGGAGGGTGGGATGGCTACACCTTC; CDR3: CASGKLQGGWDGYTF; D: .; V: TRBV2; J: TRBJ1-2; size: .
DNA: TGTGCCAGCAGTACACCCAGGGGGCGAGAGACCCAGTACTTC; CDR3: CASSTPRGRETQYF; D: TRBD1; V: TRBV28; J: TRBJ2-5; size: .
DNA: TGCGCCAGCAGTGAGGCCGAAACAGGGATTCATCAGCCCCAGCATTTT; CDR3: CASSEAETGIHQPQHF; D: .; V: TRBV10-1; J: TRBJ1-5; size: once
DNA: TGTGCCATCAGCGAACAGGGGCTGGGGCAAGAGACCCAGTACTTC; CDR3: CAISEQGLGQETQYF; D: TRBD1; V: TRBV10-3; J: TRBJ2-5; size: .
DNA: TGTGCCACCCTCCAGGCAGGGGACAATGAGCAGTTCTTC; CDR3: CATLQAGDNEQFF; D: .; V: TRBV19; J: TRBJ2-1; size: .
DNA: TGTGCCACAGGGAGGGCTAACTATGGCTACACCTTC; CDR3: CATGRANYGYTF; D: .; V: TRBV27; J: TRBJ1-2; size: .
DNA: TGTGCCAGCAGCGCCCCGGGACTAGAAGTGACCGGGGAGCTGTTTTTT; CDR3: CASSAPGLEVTGELFF; D: TRBD2; V: TRBV9; J: TRBJ2-2; size: .
DNA: TGTGCCAGCAGCGTGACTAGCGGGGGTAAAGGGACCCAGTACTTC; CDR3: CASSVTSGGKGTQYF; D: TRBD2; V: TRBV7-2; J: TRBJ2-5; size: .
DNA: TGTGCCTGGAGGACGGTGGGGGGTACTAACTATGGCTACACCTTC; CDR3: CAWRTVGGTNYGYTF; D: .; V: TRBV30; J: TRBJ1-2; size: .
DNA: TGCAGTGCTAGTGATCCGGGGTCTGGAAACACCATATATTTT; CDR3: CSASDPGSGNTIYF; D: .; V: TRBV20-1; J: TRBJ1-3; size: .
DNA: TGTGCCAGCAGCGCGGGACATCTTGGGGAGAACACTGAAGCTTTCTTT; CDR3: CASSAGHLGENTEAFF; D: .; V: TRBV9; J: TRBJ1-1; size: .
DNA: TGTGCCAGCAGTGATACAGGGTCTGGGGCCAACGTCCTGACTTTC; CDR3: CASSDTGSGANVLTF; D: .; V: TRBV25-1; J: TRBJ2-6; size: .
DNA: TGTGCCAGTAGCCGAGGGATGACCCTTTATGGGAACAATGAGCAGTTCTTC; CDR3: CASSRGMTLYGNNEQFF; D: .; V: TRBV19; J: TRBJ2-1; size: .
DNA: TGCGCCAGCAGCTCCGGACAGTCAGGAAACACCATATATTTT; CDR3: CASSSGQSGNTIYF; D: .; V: TRBV5-1; J: TRBJ1-3; size: .
DNA: TGTGCCAGCAGTGACCGGGGAACGGGTGAAAAACTGTTTTTT; CDR3: CASSDRGTGEKLFF; D: .; V: TRBV2; J: TRBJ1-4; size: .
DNA: TGTGCCAGCTCTCAACAGGGGAGCAATCAGCCCCAGCATTTT; CDR3: CASSQQGSNQPQHF; D: TRBD1; V: TRBV18; J: TRBJ1-5; size: .
DNA: TGTGCCAGCACCGACCCAGGGGGCGACTCTGGAAACACCATATATTTT; CDR3: CASTDPGGDSGNTIYF; D: TRBD1; V: TRBV7-6; J: TRBJ1-3; size: .
DNA: TGCGCCAGTAGACGGGACAGCTCACCTTACACCGGGGAGCTGTTTTTT; CDR3: CASRRDSSPYTGELFF; D: TRBD1; V: TRBV5-1; J: TRBJ2-2; size: .
DNA: TGTGCCAGCAGTTTTGTGCAGGCCCTTTATAATGAAAAACTGTTTTTT; CDR3: CASSFVQALYNEKLFF; D: .; V: TRBV28; J: TRBJ1-4; size: .
DNA: TGTGCCATCATGAGCGGGGGGGCGGATGAGCAGTTCTTC; CDR3: CAIMSGGADEQFF; D: TRBD2; V: TRBV10-3; J: TRBJ2-1; size: .
DNA: TGTGCCACCAGACTAGCGGGGGGGAAGGACGATGAGCAGTTCTTC; CDR3: CATRLAGGKDDEQFF; D: TRBD2; V: TRBV15; J: TRBJ2-1; size: once
DNA: TGTGCCAGCAGTTTAGGACAGGGTACCTACGAGCAGTACTTC; CDR3: CASSLGQGTYEQYF; D: TRBD1; V: TRBV27; J: TRBJ2-7; size: .
DNA: TGTGCCAGCAGTTTTTCGGGGGGGGAATTCGAGGGCTACACCTTC; CDR3: CASSFSGGEFEGYTF; D: .; V: TRBV27; J: TRBJ1-2; size: .
DNA: TGTGCCAGTAGTAGCGAGACAGGCAATCAGCCCCAGCATTTT; CDR3: CASSSETGNQPQHF; D: .; V: TRBV19; J: TRBJ1-5; size: .
DNA: TGTGCCAGCAGCCATAAGACAGCTACCTATGAAAAACTGTTTTTT; CDR3: CASSHKTATYEKLFF; D: .; V: TRBV3-1/TRBV3-2; J: TRBJ1-4; size: .
DNA: TGTGCCGGACGGCAGGGAGGGGATGAAAAACTGTTTTTT; CDR3: CAGRQGGDEKLFF; D: .; V: TRBV6-5; J: TRBJ1-4; size: .